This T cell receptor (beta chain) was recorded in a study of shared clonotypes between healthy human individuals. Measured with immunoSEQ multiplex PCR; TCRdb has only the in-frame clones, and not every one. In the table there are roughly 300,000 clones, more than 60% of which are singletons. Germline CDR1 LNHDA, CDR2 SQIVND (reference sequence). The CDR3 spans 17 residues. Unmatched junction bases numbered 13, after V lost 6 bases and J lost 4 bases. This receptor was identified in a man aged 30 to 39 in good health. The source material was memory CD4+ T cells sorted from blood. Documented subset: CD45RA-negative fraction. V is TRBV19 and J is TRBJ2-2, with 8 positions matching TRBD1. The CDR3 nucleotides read TGTGCCAGTAGAACCACCACACGGACAGGGACCACCGGGGAGCTGTTTTTT. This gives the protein CASRTTTRTGTTGELFF.